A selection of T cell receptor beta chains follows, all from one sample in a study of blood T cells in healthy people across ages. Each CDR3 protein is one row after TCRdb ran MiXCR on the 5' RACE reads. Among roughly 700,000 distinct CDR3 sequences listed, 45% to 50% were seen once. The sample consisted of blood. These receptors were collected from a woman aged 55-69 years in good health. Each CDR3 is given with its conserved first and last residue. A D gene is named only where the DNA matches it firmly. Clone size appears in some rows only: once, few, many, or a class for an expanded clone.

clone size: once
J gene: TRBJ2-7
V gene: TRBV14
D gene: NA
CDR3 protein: CASSRAVGRYEQYF
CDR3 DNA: TGTGCCAGCAGCCGAGCGGTAGGTCGCTACGAGCAGTACTTC

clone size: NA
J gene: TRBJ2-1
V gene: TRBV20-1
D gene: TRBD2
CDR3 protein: CSASVSGRRETQFF
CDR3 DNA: TGCAGTGCTTCCGTAAGCGGGAGGCGAGAGACCCAGTTCTTC

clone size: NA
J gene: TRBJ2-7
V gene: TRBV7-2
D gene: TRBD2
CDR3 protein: CASSTSGSRNEQYF
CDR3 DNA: TGTGCCAGCAGCACTAGCGGGAGTCGAAACGAGCAGTACTTC

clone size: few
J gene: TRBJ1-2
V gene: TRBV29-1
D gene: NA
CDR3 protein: CSGGQGRDYGYTF
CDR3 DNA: TGCAGCGGAGGCCAGGGGCGCGACTATGGCTACACCTTC

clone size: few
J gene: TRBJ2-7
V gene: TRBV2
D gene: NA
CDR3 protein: CASSPRTFHYEQYF
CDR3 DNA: TGTGCCAGCAGCCCCCGAACCTTTCATTACGAGCAGTACTTC

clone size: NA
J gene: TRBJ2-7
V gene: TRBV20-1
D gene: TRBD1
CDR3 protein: CSVPGQGRGSPTEQYF
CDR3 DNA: TGCAGCGTCCCGGGACAGGGTCGCGGGTCCCCAACCGAGCAGTACTTC

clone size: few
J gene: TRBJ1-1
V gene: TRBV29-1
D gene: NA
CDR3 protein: CSVREDRGSPMAEAFF
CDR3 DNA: TGCAGCGTGAGGGAGGATAGGGGGTCCCCCATGGCTGAAGCTTTCTTT

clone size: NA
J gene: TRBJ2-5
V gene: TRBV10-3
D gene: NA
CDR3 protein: CATAAQGEETQYF
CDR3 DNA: TGTGCCACCGCGGCCCAAGGGGAGGAGACCCAGTACTTC

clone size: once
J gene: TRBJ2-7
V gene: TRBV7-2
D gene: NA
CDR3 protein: CASSNPRRRSHEQYF
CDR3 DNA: TGTGCCAGCAGCAACCCTAGACGAAGGAGCCACGAGCAGTACTTC

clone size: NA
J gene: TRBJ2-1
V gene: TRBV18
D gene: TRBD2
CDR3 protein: CASSPPLLAGVNEQFF
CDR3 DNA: TGTGCCAGCTCACCACCGTTACTAGCGGGAGTTAATGAGCAGTTCTTC

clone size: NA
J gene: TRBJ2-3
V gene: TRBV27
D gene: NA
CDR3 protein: CASSLLSRARRTDTQYF
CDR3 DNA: TGTGCCAGCAGTTTATTGAGCAGGGCCCGCCGCACAGATACGCAGTATTTT

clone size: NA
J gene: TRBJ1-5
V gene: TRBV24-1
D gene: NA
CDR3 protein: CATSDWSEDKNQPQHF
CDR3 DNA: TGTGCCACCAGTGACTGGTCAGAAGATAAAAATCAGCCCCAGCATTTT

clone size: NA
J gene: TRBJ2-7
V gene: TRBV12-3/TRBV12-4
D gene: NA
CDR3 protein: CASTQGSVRGEQYF
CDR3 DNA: TGTGCCAGCACCCAGGGATCGGTTCGAGGCGAGCAGTACTTC

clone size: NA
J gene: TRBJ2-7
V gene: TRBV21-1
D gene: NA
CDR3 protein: CASRGPGGTSGTHYEQYF
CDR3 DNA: TGTGCCAGCAGAGGTCCAGGGGGGACTAGCGGGACGCACTACGAGCAGTACTTC

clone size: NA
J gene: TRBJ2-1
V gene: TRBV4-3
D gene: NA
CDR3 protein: CASSQDGPRGQFF
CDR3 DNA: TGCGCCAGCAGCCAAGATGGGCCGAGGGGGCAGTTCTTC

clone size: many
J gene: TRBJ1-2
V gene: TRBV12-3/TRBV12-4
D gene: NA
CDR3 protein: CASSSGTSGGYGYTF
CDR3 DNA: TGTGCCAGCAGTTCAGGGACATCAGGTGGCTATGGCTACACCTTC

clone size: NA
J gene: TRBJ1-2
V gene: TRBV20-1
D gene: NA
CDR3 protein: CSASRDTNYGYTF
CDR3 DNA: TGCAGTGCTAGCCGGGATACTAACTATGGCTACACCTTC

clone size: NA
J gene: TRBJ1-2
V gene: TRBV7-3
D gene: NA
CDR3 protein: CASSSAGGLSYGYTF
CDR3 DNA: TGTGCCAGCAGCTCAGCCGGTGGGCTGTCCTATGGCTACACCTTC

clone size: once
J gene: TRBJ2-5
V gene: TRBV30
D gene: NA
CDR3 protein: CAWSGTPDSHETQYF
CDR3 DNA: TGTGCCTGGAGTGGAACCCCGGATAGTCACGAGACCCAGTACTTC

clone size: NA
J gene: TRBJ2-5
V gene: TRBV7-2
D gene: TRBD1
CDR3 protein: CASSAQTTRGRETQYF
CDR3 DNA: TGTGCCAGCAGCGCCCAAACCACCAGGGGGCGGGAGACCCAGTACTTC

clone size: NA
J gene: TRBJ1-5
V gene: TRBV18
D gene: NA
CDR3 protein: CASSPQVLNQPQHF
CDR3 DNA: TGTGCCAGCTCACCCCAGGTTTTAAATCAGCCCCAGCATTTT

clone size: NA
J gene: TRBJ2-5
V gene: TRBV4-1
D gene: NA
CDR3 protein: CASSQAQGGRRETQYF
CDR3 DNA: TGCGCCAGCAGCCAAGCCCAGGGGGGACGCAGGGAGACCCAGTACTTC

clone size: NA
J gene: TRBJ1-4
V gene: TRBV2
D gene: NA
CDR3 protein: CASSPGEREKLFF
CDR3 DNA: TGTGCCAGCAGTCCAGGGGAACGTGAAAAACTGTTTTTT

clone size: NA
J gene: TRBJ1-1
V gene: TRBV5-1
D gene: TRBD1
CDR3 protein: CASSKSSRGQGGSRTEAFF
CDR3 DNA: TGCGCCAGCAGCAAGTCCAGCAGGGGACAGGGAGGATCAAGGACTGAAGCTTTCTTT

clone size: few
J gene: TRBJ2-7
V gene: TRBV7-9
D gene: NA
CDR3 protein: CASSPRNPEGYEQYF
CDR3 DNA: TGTGCCAGCAGCCCCAGGAACCCGGAGGGCTACGAGCAGTACTTC

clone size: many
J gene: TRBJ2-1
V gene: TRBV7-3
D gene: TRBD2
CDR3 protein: CASSSPVAGGVQYNEQFF
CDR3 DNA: TGTGCCAGCAGCTCCCCCGTAGCGGGAGGCGTCCAATACAATGAGCAGTTCTTC

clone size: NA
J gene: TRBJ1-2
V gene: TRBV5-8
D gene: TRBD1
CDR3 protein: CASSLSHRGGAYGYTF
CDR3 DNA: TGTGCCAGCAGCCTCTCACACAGGGGCGGCGCGTATGGCTACACCTTC

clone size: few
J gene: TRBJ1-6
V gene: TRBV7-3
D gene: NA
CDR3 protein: CASSLQPNSPLHF
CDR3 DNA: TGTGCCAGCAGCTTACAGCCGAATTCACCCCTCCACTTT